This T cell receptor beta chain was retrieved from a study of CD8+ T cells in alopecia areata. Study findings and constraints: Numerous expanded lesional clones remained in scalp and blood during tofacitinib.

Extracted RNA was reverse transcribed, and the resulting cDNA served as sequencing template. Sequencing was performed with immunoSEQ multiplex PCR; in TCRdb, only in-frame clones are kept and a portion is missing. This sample has roughly 280,000 clones, with 60% found just once. V was pared by 1 base and J by 1 base, with 7 bases of the junction left unmatched. Per germline, CDR1 LGHNA and CDR2 YNFKEQ. The CDR3 is made up of 17 amino acids. Treatment described: oral pan-JAK inhibitor, 5-10 mg twice daily. Separation by sorting yielded CD4+ and CD8+ T cells from PBMCs. This clone was counted a few times. Its antigen is currently unknown.

This receptor was taken from a human donor with alopecia areata. The source was CD4+ T cells sorted from blood, collected between weeks 51 and 54, from a patient treated with tofacitinib. V usage is TRBV4-2 and J usage is TRBJ2-5, with 9 bases that match TRBD2. CDR3 sequence: CASSQGAGGSAQETQYF. In nucleotides, the CDR3 is TGTGCCAGCAGCCAAGGAGCGGGGGGCAGTGCCCAAGAGACCCAGTACTTC.